This TCR beta chain was found in a study of naive and memory T cell subsets listed by TCRdb under 2017. About the study as a whole: The study applied an open-source, UMI-based TCR alpha and beta sequencing pipeline to sorted naive and memory peripheral blood T cell subsets. IgG serology results and the functional CMV T cell responses were in complete agreement. RNA was DNase-treated and reverse transcribed with TCR constant-region primers, mostly using SuperScript III.

From the second PCR step on, the TCR alpha and beta chain libraries were amplified in separate reactions. CMV status of each donor was established by measuring IFNgamma production from CD4+ T cells after fresh PBMCs were stimulated overnight with CMV viral lysate. Using Miltenyi beads, CD4 T cells were first positively selected, and CD8 T cells were then positively selected from the CD4-negative fraction. Cells were stained for CD3, CD4, CD8, CD45RA, CD27 and a live/dead dye and were sorted on a BD Aria II into four subsets based on CD45RA and CD27. A few healthy volunteers provided blood, and the blood of each volunteer was split into CD4 and CD8 T cells and then into four differentiation subsets. Around 120 ml of peripheral blood was collected from each donor, and PBMC were isolated by Ficoll-Paque PLUS density-gradient centrifugation. The sorted cells were lysed in RLT buffer, after which RNA was extracted using a Qiagen RNeasy kit and kept at -80 degrees C.

This clonotype was counted between two and nine times. Its antigen remains unidentified. Nothing much larger sits one base from this clone, and base qualities are not available. CDR1 SGHAT and CDR2 FQNNGV were looked up in the germline V gene. There are 16 amino acids in the CDR3, from cysteine to phenylalanine inclusive. The DNA shown is the 48-base CDR3, in frame from base 1. The V end gives up 5 bases and the J end 4 bases, leaving 10 bases in the junction not matched to a gene. Libraries were made using UMI-ligation and nested PCR. The beta constant-region primer was an equimolar mix of two oligonucleotides covering both TRBC1 and TRBC2. A single-stranded oligonucleotide carrying the SP2 primer and a 12-nucleotide UMI was ligated to the 3' end of the cDNA by T4 RNA ligase 1. Four rounds of PCR, combining the SP2 primer with nested alpha and beta constant-region primers, were used to amplify the ligated cDNA. Incubation of the ligation reaction was carried out at 16 degrees C for about 20-25 hours. PCR2 was typically run as a SYBR Green qPCR and stopped at a predetermined threshold to prevent over-amplification. All purifications after the first were performed with Agencourt AMPure XP magnetic beads. Library amounts were measured by Qubit and library quality was assessed on a TapeStation, where the main peak was expected at around 650 bp. Pooled libraries were sequenced on an Illumina MiSeq with v2 2x251 paired-end kits, typically giving about 0.85-2.3 million reads per sample. Each sample was pooled at 3.5 to 4 nM, and roughly 4.5-7.5% PhiX was included to help cluster recognition. In the paper's pipeline: Using tag matching that tolerated one base-pair mismatch, Decombinator assigned V and J genes to FASTQ reads that had been processed by Demultiplexor. UMIs were used by Collapsinator to correct both sequencing errors and frequency errors arising from PCR heterogeneity. CDR3Translator translated TCRs and extracted CDR3s from the conserved cysteine to the FGXG phenylalanine, flagging non-productive sequences. Gini, Shannon entropy and inverse Simpson indices were calculated on repertoires subsampled to equal numbers of UMI-defined TCRs. Power-law fits to clonotype abundance distributions were performed by maximum likelihood within the linear range. On one naive CD8 sample, the pipeline and MIGEC gave similar UMI counts, unique TCR numbers and clonal distributions. In one analysis, naive TCRs also found in any memory subset of the same donor were removed from the naive repertoire. Repertoires were searched for approximately 7,000 CMV-associated CDR3 sequences compiled from VDJdb and a published dataset. The public reads were reprocessed in TCRdb via fastp at Q25 and MiXCR, keeping in-frame beta chains. For every CDR3 protein sequence, its rows merge into one entry that carries the most common genes and DNA. It is TCRdb's table, rather than the study itself, that gives the V and J calls and clone size. In this sample the table shows 130,000 to 150,000 distinct CDR3 sequences, more than 15% of which occur a single time. Of the sample, approximately 0.15% is held by the ten largest clones.

Paper-wide results and their limitations: A few larger clonotypes were present in naive repertoires, especially CD8 naive repertoires, and these clonotypes were possibly memory cells re-expressing CD45RA. Once error correction was done, more than 90% of naive TCR sequences showed up just once, which made the naive abundance distributions much steeper than those of the memory subsets. RNA-based TCR counts may be affected by expression changes linked to T cell activation and differentiation. The abundance of TCRs followed a power law with an exponent that differed between naive and memory subsets yet stayed consistent across the three individuals. Single alpha or beta chain sequences, rather than paired alpha/beta receptors, were used to define clonotypes. In both CD4 and CD8 cells, a rise in Gini index and a fall in Shannon and inverse Simpson diversity were observed from naive through CM, EM and EMRA. The repertoire findings for the naive and memory subsets could not be validated against a ground truth, as none was available.

The source is a human donor in good health. The sequencing input was naive CD4+ T cells from blood. The label giving this sample's cell subset or site can be read as: naive T cells, CD45RA high CD27+. The chain is encoded by TRBV11-2 joined to TRBJ2-2; 7 middle bases align to TRBD1. CDR3 reads: CASSHYDRAVTGELFF. The sequenced DNA: TGTGCCAGCAGCCACTATGACAGGGCGGTCACCGGGGAGCTGTTTTTT.